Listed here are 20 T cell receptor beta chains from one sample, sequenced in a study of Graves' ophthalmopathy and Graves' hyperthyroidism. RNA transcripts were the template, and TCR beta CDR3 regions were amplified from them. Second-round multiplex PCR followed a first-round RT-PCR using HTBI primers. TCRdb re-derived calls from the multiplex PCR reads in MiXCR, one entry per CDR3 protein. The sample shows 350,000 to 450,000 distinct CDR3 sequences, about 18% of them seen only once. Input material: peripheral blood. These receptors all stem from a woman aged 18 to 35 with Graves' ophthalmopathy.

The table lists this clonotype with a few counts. CDR3: CASSLSGGIQETQYF. The DNA of the CDR3 is TGTGCCAGCAGCTTGAGCGGGGGCATTCAAGAGACCCAGTACTTC. This chain joins TRBV7-8 and TRBJ2-5; 8 bases line up with TRBD2. J lost 2 bases, V lost 3 bases, and 5 bases had no gene match. The CDR3 covers 15 residues. The germline V gene has CDR1 SGHVS and CDR2 FQNEAQ.

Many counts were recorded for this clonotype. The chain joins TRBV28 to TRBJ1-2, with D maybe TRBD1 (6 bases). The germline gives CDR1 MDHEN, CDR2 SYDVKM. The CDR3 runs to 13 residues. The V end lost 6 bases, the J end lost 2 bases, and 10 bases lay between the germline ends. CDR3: CASRDTGNYGYTF. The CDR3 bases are TGTGCCAGCAGGGATACAGGGAACTATGGCTACACCTTC.

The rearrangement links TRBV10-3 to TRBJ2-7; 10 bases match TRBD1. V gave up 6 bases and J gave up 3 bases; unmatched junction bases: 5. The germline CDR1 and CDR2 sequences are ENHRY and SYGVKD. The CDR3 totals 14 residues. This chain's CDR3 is CAIRLGQGVYEQYF. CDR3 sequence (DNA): TGTGCCATCAGATTAGGACAGGGGGTCTACGAGCAGTACTTC.

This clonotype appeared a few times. CDR3 residues: CASSPDSSGGELFF. The CDR3 DNA follows: TGTGCCAGCAGTCCGGACTCGTCCGGCGGGGAGCTGTTTTTT. This chain links TRBV28 with TRBJ2-2; a possible D gene is TRBD2 (5 bases). The V end lost 5 bases, the J end lost 7 bases, and 14 bases lay between the germline ends. The germline V gene encodes CDR1 MDHEN and CDR2 SYDVKM. CDR3 length equals 14 residues.

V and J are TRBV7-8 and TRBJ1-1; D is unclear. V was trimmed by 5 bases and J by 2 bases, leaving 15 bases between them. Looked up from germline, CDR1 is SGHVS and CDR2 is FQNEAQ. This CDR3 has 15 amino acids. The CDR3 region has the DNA TGTGCCAGCAGCCGCCTCGCGAGGGATAACACTGAAGCTTTCTTT. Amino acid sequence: CASSRLARDNTEAFF.

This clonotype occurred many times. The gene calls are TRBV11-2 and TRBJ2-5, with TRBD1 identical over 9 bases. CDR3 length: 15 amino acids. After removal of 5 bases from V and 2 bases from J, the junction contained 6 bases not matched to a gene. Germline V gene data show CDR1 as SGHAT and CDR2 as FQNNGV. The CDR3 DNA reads TGTGCCAGCAGCGTAGGAGACAGGGGGCAAGAGACCCAGTACTTC. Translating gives CASSVGDRGQETQYF.

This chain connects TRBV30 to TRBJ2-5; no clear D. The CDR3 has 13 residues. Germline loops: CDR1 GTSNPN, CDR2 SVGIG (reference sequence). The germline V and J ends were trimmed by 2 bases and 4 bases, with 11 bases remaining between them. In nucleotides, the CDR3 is TGTGCCTGGAGTCCCCAGGCCGGAGAGACCCAGTACTTC. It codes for CAWSPQAGETQYF.

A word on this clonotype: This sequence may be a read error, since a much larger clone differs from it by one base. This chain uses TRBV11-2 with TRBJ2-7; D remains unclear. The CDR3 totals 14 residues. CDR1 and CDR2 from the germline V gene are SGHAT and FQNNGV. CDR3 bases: TGTGCCAGCAGCTTAGCCGACGGCTTGGGCGAGCAGCACTTC. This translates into CASSLADGLGEQHF. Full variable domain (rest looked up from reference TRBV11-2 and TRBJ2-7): EAGVAQSPRYKIIEKRQSVAFWCNPISGHATLYWYQQILGQGPKLLIQFQNNGVVDDSQLPKDRFSAERLKGVDSTLKIQPAKLEDSAVYLCASSLADGLGEQHFGPGTRLTVT.

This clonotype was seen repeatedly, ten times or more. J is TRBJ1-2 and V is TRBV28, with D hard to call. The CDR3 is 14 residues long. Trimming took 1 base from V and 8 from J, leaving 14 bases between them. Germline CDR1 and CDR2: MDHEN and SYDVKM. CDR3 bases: TGTGCCAGCAGTTTATCAGGCCCAAATGGGGGCTACACCTTC. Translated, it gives CASSLSGPNGGYTF.

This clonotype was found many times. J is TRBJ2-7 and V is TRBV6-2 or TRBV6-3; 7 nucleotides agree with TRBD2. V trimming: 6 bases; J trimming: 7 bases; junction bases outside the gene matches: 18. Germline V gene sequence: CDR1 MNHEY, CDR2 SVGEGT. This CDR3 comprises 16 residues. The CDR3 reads CASRNGLVWASGEQYF. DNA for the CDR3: TGTGCCAGCAGAAATGGACTAGTTTGGGCTTCGGGGGAGCAGTACTTC.

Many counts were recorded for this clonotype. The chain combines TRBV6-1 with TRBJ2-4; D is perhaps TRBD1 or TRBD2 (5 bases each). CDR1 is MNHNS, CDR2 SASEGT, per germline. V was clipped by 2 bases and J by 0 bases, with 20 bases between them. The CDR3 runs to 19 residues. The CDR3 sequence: CASSEKRGSSFIAKNIQYF. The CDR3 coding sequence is TGTGCCAGCAGTGAAAAACGGGGCAGTAGTTTCATAGCCAAAAACATTCAGTACTTC.

In DNA, the CDR3 is TGTGCCAGCAGTCAGACAGGGAACGGAGAGACCCAGTACTTC. Translated, it gives CASSQTGNGETQYF. The gene calls are TRBV6-1 and TRBJ2-5, with 7 bases that match TRBD1. The junction had 7 bases not matched to a gene; V was cut back by 5 bases and J by 4 bases. Per the germline V gene, CDR1 is MNHNS and CDR2 is SASEGT. The CDR3 contains 14 residues.

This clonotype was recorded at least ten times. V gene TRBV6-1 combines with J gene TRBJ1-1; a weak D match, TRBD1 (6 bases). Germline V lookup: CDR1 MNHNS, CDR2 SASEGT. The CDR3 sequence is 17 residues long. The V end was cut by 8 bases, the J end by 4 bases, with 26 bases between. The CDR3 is CASEFGQWGGMITEAFF. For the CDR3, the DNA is TGTGCCAGCGAATTCGGACAGTGGGGGGGGATGATCACTGAAGCTTTCTTT.

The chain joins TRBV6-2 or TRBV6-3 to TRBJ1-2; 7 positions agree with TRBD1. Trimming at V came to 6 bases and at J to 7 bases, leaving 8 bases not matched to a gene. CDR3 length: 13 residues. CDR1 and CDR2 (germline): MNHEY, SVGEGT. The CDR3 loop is CASRTGNKGGYTF. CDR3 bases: TGTGCCAGCAGGACAGGGAACAAAGGTGGCTACACCTTC.

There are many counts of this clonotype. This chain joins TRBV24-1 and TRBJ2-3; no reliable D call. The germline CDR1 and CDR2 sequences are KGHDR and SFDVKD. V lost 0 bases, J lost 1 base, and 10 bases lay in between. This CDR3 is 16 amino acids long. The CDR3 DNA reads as TGTGCCACCAGTGATTTGGGCACAGAACGCACAGATACGCAGTATTTT. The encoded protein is CATSDLGTERTDTQYF.

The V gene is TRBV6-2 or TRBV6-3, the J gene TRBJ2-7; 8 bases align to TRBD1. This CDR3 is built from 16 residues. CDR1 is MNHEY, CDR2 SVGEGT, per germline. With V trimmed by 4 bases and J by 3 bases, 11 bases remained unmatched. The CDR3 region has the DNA TGTGCCAGCAGTTCCATCAGGGGGCCGCGAGTCTACGAGCAGTACTTC. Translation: CASSSIRGPRVYEQYF.

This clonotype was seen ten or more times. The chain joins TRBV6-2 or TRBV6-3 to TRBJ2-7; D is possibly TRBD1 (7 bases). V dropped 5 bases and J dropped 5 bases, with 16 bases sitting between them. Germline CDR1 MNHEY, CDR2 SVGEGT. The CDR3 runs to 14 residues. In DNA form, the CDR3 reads TGTGCCAGCAGTCCCCCAGGGGGAGGCAACGAGCAGTACTTC. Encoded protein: CASSPPGGGNEQYF.

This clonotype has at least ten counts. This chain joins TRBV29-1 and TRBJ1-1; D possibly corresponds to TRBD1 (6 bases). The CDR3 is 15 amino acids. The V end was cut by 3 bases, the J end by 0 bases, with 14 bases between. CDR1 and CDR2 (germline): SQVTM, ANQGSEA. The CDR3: CSVEDRAFMNTEAFF. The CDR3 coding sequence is TGCAGCGTTGAGGACAGAGCCTTCATGAACACTGAAGCTTTCTTT.

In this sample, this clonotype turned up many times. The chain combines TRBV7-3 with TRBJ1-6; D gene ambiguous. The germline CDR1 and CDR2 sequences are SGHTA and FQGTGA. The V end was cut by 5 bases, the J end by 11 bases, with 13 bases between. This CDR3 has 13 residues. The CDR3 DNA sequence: TGTGCCAGCAGCCCCAGACCCGGGACACCCCTCCACTTT. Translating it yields CASSPRPGTPLHF.

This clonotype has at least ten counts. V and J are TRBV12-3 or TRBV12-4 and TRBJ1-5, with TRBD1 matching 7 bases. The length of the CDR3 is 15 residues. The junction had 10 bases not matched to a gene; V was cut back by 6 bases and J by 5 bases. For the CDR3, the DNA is TGTGCCAGCAGGGGGGGGACAGCGGGTGATCAGCCCCAGCATTTT. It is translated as CASRGGTAGDQPQHF.